The rows below give T cell receptor beta chains drawn from one sample of a study of control samples from healthy donors and cancer patients. Method: immunoSEQ multiplex PCR; TCRdb's copy keeps in-frame clones and lacks some. The sample yields approximately 170,000 clones, 80% to 90% seen once. The sequencing input was blood. These receptors were collected from a woman aged 25 to 45 in good health. CDR3s include the opening cysteine and the closing phenylalanine or tryptophan. The D gene is left open where the match is weak. Only part of the rows carry a size: once, few, many, or a class if the clone is expanded.

V gene: TRBV6-5; D gene: .; J gene: TRBJ2-2; clone size: .; CDR3 DNA: TGTGCCAGCAGTTACTCCCGGGCCGGGGAGCTGTTTTTT; CDR3 protein: CASSYSRAGELFF
V gene: TRBV7-2; D gene: .; J gene: TRBJ1-1; clone size: .; CDR3 DNA: TGTGCCAGCAGCCGCGATCAAGCTGAAGCTTTCTTT; CDR3 protein: CASSRDQAEAFF
V gene: TRBV5-1; D gene: .; J gene: TRBJ1-5; clone size: few; CDR3 DNA: TGCGCCAGCAGCTTGGACAGCAATCAGCCCCAGCATTTT; CDR3 protein: CASSLDSNQPQHF
V gene: TRBV7-9; D gene: .; J gene: TRBJ2-5; clone size: .; CDR3 DNA: TGTGCCAGCAGTCAAGAAGAGACCCAGTACTTC; CDR3 protein: CASSQEETQYF
V gene: TRBV9; D gene: TRBD1; J gene: TRBJ1-1; clone size: .; CDR3 DNA: TGTGCCAGCAGCCCACGGACAGGGCCGAACACTGAAGCTTTCTTT; CDR3 protein: CASSPRTGPNTEAFF
V gene: TRBV2; D gene: .; J gene: TRBJ1-5; clone size: .; CDR3 DNA: TGTGCCAGCAGTGAAGCGCTTCGGATTGTGGCCAATCAGCCCCAGCATTTT; CDR3 protein: CASSEALRIVANQPQHF
V gene: TRBV5-1; D gene: .; J gene: TRBJ2-7; clone size: .; CDR3 DNA: TGCGCCAGCAGCTTGCGATCGGGCAACGAGCAGTACTTC; CDR3 protein: CASSLRSGNEQYF
V gene: TRBV4-1; D gene: .; J gene: TRBJ2-3; clone size: .; CDR3 DNA: TGCGCCAGCAGCCAAGATCCACTAAGCACAGATACGCAGTATTTT; CDR3 protein: CASSQDPLSTDTQYF
V gene: TRBV6-6; D gene: .; J gene: TRBJ1-1; clone size: .; CDR3 DNA: TGTGCCAGCCGCCACAGCAACACTGAAGCTTTCTTT; CDR3 protein: CASRHSNTEAFF
V gene: TRBV6-5; D gene: TRBD2; J gene: TRBJ2-5; clone size: .; CDR3 DNA: TGTGCCAGCAGTCCTAGCGGGAGCCAGGAGACCCAGTACTTC; CDR3 protein: CASSPSGSQETQYF
V gene: TRBV5-1; D gene: .; J gene: TRBJ1-2; clone size: .; CDR3 DNA: TGCGCCAGCAGCTTGGGGGCAGGGGTTGGCTACACCTTC; CDR3 protein: CASSLGAGVGYTF
V gene: TRBV10-1; D gene: .; J gene: TRBJ1-6; clone size: few; CDR3 DNA: TGCGCCAGCAGTGAGGGCGGGAGGTCACCCCTCCACTTT; CDR3 protein: CASSEGGRSPLHF
V gene: TRBV5-1; D gene: .; J gene: TRBJ1-1; clone size: few; CDR3 DNA: TGCGCCAGCAGAGAGGCAGCTGAAGCTTTCTTT; CDR3 protein: CASREAAEAFF
V gene: TRBV2; D gene: TRBD1; J gene: TRBJ1-2; clone size: .; CDR3 DNA: TGTGCCAGCGTCCGACAGGGACTTTATGGCTACACCTTC; CDR3 protein: CASVRQGLYGYTF
V gene: TRBV10-2; D gene: .; J gene: TRBJ1-2; clone size: once; CDR3 DNA: TGCGCCAGCAAAGGGGGGGTTAGAAGGTATGGCTACACCTTC; CDR3 protein: CASKGGVRRYGYTF
V gene: TRBV11-2; D gene: .; J gene: TRBJ2-3; clone size: .; CDR3 DNA: TGTGCCAGCAGCTTGGGCAGGGGCACAGATACGCAGTATTTT; CDR3 protein: CASSLGRGTDTQYF
V gene: TRBV7-6; D gene: TRBD2; J gene: TRBJ2-1; clone size: .; CDR3 DNA: TGTGCCAGCAGTAACGAACCGGGACTAGCGGACAATGAGCAGTTCTTC; CDR3 protein: CASSNEPGLADNEQFF
V gene: TRBV7-9; D gene: .; J gene: TRBJ1-3; clone size: .; CDR3 DNA: TGTGCCAGCAGCTTAGCGGGGGGGCCTGAAAACACCATATATTTT; CDR3 protein: CASSLAGGPENTIYF
V gene: TRBV4-1; D gene: .; J gene: TRBJ1-6; clone size: .; CDR3 DNA: TGCGCCAGCAGCCAAGATTACCCCGGTTCACCCCTCCACTTT; CDR3 protein: CASSQDYPGSPLHF
V gene: TRBV4-1; D gene: TRBD2; J gene: TRBJ2-1; clone size: .; CDR3 DNA: TGCGCCAGCAGCCCGATAGCGGGGGGTCTCACCAATGAGCAGTTCTTC; CDR3 protein: CASSPIAGGLTNEQFF
V gene: TRBV25-1; D gene: .; J gene: TRBJ1-1; clone size: .; CDR3 DNA: TGTGCCAGCAGTGAAGATATTGCGAGGGCAGGGGCATCCCCTGAAGCTTTCTTT; CDR3 protein: CASSEDIARAGASPEAFF
V gene: TRBV5-8; D gene: TRBD2; J gene: TRBJ2-7; clone size: .; CDR3 DNA: TGTGCCAGCAGCTTGGAGGGTAGCGGGGTCCGATCGTACGAGCAGTACTTC; CDR3 protein: CASSLEGSGVRSYEQYF
V gene: TRBV6-2/TRBV6-3; D gene: TRBD1; J gene: TRBJ1-2; clone size: .; CDR3 DNA: TGTGCCAGCAGTCCAGGGGGCTCCCTTTGGGGCTACACCTTC; CDR3 protein: CASSPGGSLWGYTF
V gene: TRBV19; D gene: .; J gene: TRBJ1-1; clone size: .; CDR3 DNA: TGTGCCAGTACCCACAGGGTGAACACTGAAGCTTTCTTT; CDR3 protein: CASTHRVNTEAFF
V gene: TRBV3-1/TRBV3-2; D gene: .; J gene: TRBJ1-2; clone size: .; CDR3 DNA: TGTGCCAGCAGCCAAACCGGGACGAGAGAGGTTGGCTACACCTTC; CDR3 protein: CASSQTGTREVGYTF
V gene: TRBV7-6; D gene: TRBD2; J gene: TRBJ2-1; clone size: .; CDR3 DNA: TGTGCCAGCAGCTTATTACGGGGGGGCAATGAGCAGTTCTTC; CDR3 protein: CASSLLRGGNEQFF
V gene: TRBV7-9; D gene: TRBD1; J gene: TRBJ1-1; clone size: .; CDR3 DNA: TGTGCCAGCAGCACACTCTCGGACAGGTCAGGGACTGAAGCTTTCTTT; CDR3 protein: CASSTLSDRSGTEAFF
V gene: TRBV27; D gene: .; J gene: TRBJ2-6; clone size: once; CDR3 DNA: TGTGCCAGCAGTTTAGGCCAGGGAAACGGGGCCAACGTCCTGACTTTC; CDR3 protein: CASSLGQGNGANVLTF
V gene: TRBV12-3/TRBV12-4; D gene: .; J gene: TRBJ1-1; clone size: .; CDR3 DNA: TGTGCCAGCAGTTTCTCCGAGAACACTGAAGCTTTCTTT; CDR3 protein: CASSFSENTEAFF
V gene: TRBV4-1; D gene: .; J gene: TRBJ2-1; clone size: .; CDR3 DNA: TGCGCCAGCAGCCAGGAGACAGGATATGAGCAGTTCTTC; CDR3 protein: CASSQETGYEQFF
V gene: TRBV6-1; D gene: .; J gene: TRBJ2-7; clone size: .; CDR3 DNA: TGTGCCAGCAGTGATTGGAGCCTTCTCGAGCAGTACTTC; CDR3 protein: CASSDWSLLEQYF
V gene: TRBV7-6; D gene: TRBD1; J gene: TRBJ2-1; clone size: .; CDR3 DNA: TGTGCCAGCAGCTTAGTAGGGACAGGGCGTAATGAGCAGTTCTTC; CDR3 protein: CASSLVGTGRNEQFF
V gene: TRBV28; D gene: .; J gene: TRBJ1-2; clone size: .; CDR3 DNA: TGTGCCAGCAGTCCGGTAGGCAGGGTCCAATCTAACTATGGCTACACCTTC; CDR3 protein: CASSPVGRVQSNYGYTF
V gene: TRBV6-1; D gene: .; J gene: TRBJ1-1; clone size: .; CDR3 DNA: TGTGCCAGCAGTGAAAATGGGGGAGCTTTCTTT; CDR3 protein: CASSENGGAFF
V gene: TRBV7-8; D gene: TRBD2; J gene: TRBJ2-1; clone size: once; CDR3 DNA: TGTGCCAGCAGCCCCGTCGATAGCGGGAGGTTCCGGTACAATGAGCAGTTCTTC; CDR3 protein: CASSPVDSGRFRYNEQFF
V gene: TRBV28; D gene: TRBD1; J gene: TRBJ1-1; clone size: .; CDR3 DNA: TGTGCCACCATGACAGGGGGGAACACTGAAGCTTTCTTT; CDR3 protein: CATMTGGNTEAFF
V gene: TRBV5-1; D gene: .; J gene: TRBJ1-2; clone size: .; CDR3 DNA: TGCGCCAGCAGCTTGTTGCAGGAGGCTAACTATGGCTACACCTTC; CDR3 protein: CASSLLQEANYGYTF
V gene: TRBV28; D gene: .; J gene: TRBJ1-2; clone size: .; CDR3 DNA: TGTGCCAGCAGTTTGATGGGGACTCACTATGGCTACACCTTC; CDR3 protein: CASSLMGTHYGYTF
V gene: TRBV29-1; D gene: .; J gene: TRBJ1-1; clone size: .; CDR3 DNA: TGCAGCGTTCTAGCATCCACGAACACTGAAGCTTTCTTT; CDR3 protein: CSVLASTNTEAFF
V gene: TRBV27; D gene: .; J gene: TRBJ1-2; clone size: .; CDR3 DNA: TGTGCCAGCGGGTACAGGGTGGGGTATGGCTACACCTTC; CDR3 protein: CASGYRVGYGYTF
V gene: TRBV9; D gene: TRBD2; J gene: TRBJ2-1; clone size: .; CDR3 DNA: TGTGCCAGCAGCGTAGCGGCTAGCGGGGGCTATGAGCAGTTCTTC; CDR3 protein: CASSVAASGGYEQFF
V gene: TRBV6-5; D gene: .; J gene: TRBJ1-1; clone size: .; CDR3 DNA: TGTGCCGTGCGTTTCGACCAGGGGCGGAGAACTGAAGCTTTCTTT; CDR3 protein: CAVRFDQGRRTEAFF
V gene: TRBV29-1; D gene: TRBD2; J gene: TRBJ2-7; clone size: .; CDR3 DNA: TGCAGCGTCGACGGGACTAGCGGGGCCTCCTACGAGCAGTACTTC; CDR3 protein: CSVDGTSGASYEQYF
V gene: TRBV2; D gene: .; J gene: TRBJ2-1; clone size: .; CDR3 DNA: TGTGCCAGCAGTGGGGGAGCGAGCAATGAGCAGTTCTTC; CDR3 protein: CASSGGASNEQFF
V gene: TRBV24-1; D gene: .; J gene: TRBJ2-3; clone size: .; CDR3 DNA: TGTGCCACCAGTTCCCTCGGTAGGCCAGCCGATACGCAGTATTTT; CDR3 protein: CATSSLGRPADTQYF
V gene: TRBV6-5; D gene: .; J gene: TRBJ1-1; clone size: few; CDR3 DNA: TGTGCCAGTTCCCCTTACAAGAACACTGAAGCTTTCTTT; CDR3 protein: CASSPYKNTEAFF
V gene: TRBV6-4; D gene: TRBD1; J gene: TRBJ1-5; clone size: .; CDR3 DNA: TGTGCCAGCAGTGACTTGGGGACAGGGATAAGGCGGTATCAGCCCCAGCATTTT; CDR3 protein: CASSDLGTGIRRYQPQHF
V gene: TRBV7-6; D gene: TRBD1; J gene: TRBJ2-2; clone size: .; CDR3 DNA: TGTGCCAGCAGCTTAAGGGTAGGGGGCGCGAACACCGGGGAGCTGTTTTTT; CDR3 protein: CASSLRVGGANTGELFF
V gene: TRBV3-1/TRBV3-2; D gene: .; J gene: TRBJ1-1; clone size: .; CDR3 DNA: TGTGCCAGCAGCCACCCCCTGAACACTGAAGCTTTCTTT; CDR3 protein: CASSHPLNTEAFF
V gene: TRBV5-4; D gene: .; J gene: TRBJ1-1; clone size: .; CDR3 DNA: TGTGCCAGCAGCTTGGCGGGGGGAAGGAACACTGAAGCTTTCTTT; CDR3 protein: CASSLAGGRNTEAFF
V gene: TRBV27; D gene: TRBD1; J gene: TRBJ1-5; clone size: .; CDR3 DNA: TGTGCCAGCAGTGGCGGGACAGGTGGCGATCAGCCCCAGCATTTT; CDR3 protein: CASSGGTGGDQPQHF
V gene: TRBV9; D gene: TRBD1; J gene: TRBJ2-1; clone size: .; CDR3 DNA: TGTGCCAGCAGCGGACAGGGGGAGGGCAATGAGCAGTTCTTC; CDR3 protein: CASSGQGEGNEQFF
V gene: TRBV5-1; D gene: TRBD2; J gene: TRBJ2-5; clone size: .; CDR3 DNA: TGCGCCAGCAGCCGCTCCCTGACTAGCGGAGAAGAGACCCAGTACTTC; CDR3 protein: CASSRSLTSGEETQYF
V gene: TRBV2; D gene: .; J gene: TRBJ1-6; clone size: .; CDR3 DNA: TGTGCCAGCAAATTCGCAGTCGGTAATTCACCCCTCCACTTT; CDR3 protein: CASKFAVGNSPLHF
V gene: TRBV29-1; D gene: .; J gene: TRBJ1-2; clone size: .; CDR3 DNA: TGCAGCGTCCCCGGAGACTATGGCTACACCTTC; CDR3 protein: CSVPGDYGYTF
V gene: TRBV4-2; D gene: TRBD2; J gene: TRBJ2-7; clone size: .; CDR3 DNA: TGTGCCAGCAGCCAAGATATTACTAGCGGCTACGAGCAGTACTTC; CDR3 protein: CASSQDITSGYEQYF
V gene: TRBV5-1; D gene: .; J gene: TRBJ1-1; clone size: .; CDR3 DNA: TGCGCCAGCAGCTTTGACAGTAGAAACACTGAAGCTTTCTTT; CDR3 protein: CASSFDSRNTEAFF